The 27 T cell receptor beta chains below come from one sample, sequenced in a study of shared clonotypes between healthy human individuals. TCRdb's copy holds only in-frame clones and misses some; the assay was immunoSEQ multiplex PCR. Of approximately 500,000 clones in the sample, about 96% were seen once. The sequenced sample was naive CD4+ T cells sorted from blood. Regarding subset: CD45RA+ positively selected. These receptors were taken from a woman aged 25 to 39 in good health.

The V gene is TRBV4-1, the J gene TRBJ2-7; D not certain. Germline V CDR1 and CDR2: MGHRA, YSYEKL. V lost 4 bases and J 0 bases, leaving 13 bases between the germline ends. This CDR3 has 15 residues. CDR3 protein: CASSLRNGFSYEQYF. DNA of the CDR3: TGCGCCAGCAGCCTTAGGAACGGATTCTCCTACGAGCAGTACTTC.

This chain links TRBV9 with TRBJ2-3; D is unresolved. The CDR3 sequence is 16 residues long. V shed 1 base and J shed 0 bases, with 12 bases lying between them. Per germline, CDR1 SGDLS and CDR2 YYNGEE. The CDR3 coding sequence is TGTGCCAGCAGCGTAAGGTCAGGCCCTAGCACAGATACGCAGTATTTT. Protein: CASSVRSGPSTDTQYF.

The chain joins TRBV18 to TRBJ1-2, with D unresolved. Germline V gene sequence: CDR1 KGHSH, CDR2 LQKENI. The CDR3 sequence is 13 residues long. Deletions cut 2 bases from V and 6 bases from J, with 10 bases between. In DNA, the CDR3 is TGTGCCAGCTCACCAGGTTCGGAAAATGGCTACACCTTC. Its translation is CASSPGSENGYTF.

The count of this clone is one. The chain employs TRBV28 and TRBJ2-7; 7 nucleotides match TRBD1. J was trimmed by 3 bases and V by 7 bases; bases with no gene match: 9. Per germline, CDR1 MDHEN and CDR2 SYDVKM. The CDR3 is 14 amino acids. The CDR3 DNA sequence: TGTGCCAGCATTCCACAGGGGTCCAACTACGAGCAGTACTTC. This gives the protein CASIPQGSNYEQYF.

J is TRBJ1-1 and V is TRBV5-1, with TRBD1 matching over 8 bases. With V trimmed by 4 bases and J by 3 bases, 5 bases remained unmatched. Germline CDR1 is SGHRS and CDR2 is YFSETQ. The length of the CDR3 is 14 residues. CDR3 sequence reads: CASSIDRGYTEAFF. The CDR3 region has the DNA TGCGCCAGCAGCATAGACAGGGGTTACACTGAAGCTTTCTTT.

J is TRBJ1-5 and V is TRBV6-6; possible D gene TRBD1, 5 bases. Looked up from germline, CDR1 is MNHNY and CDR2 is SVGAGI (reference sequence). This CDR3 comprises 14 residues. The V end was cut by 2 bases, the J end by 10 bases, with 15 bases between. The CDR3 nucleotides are TGTGCCAGCAGTTACCAGGGTCCGGGGCGTCCCCAGCATTTT. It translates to CASSYQGPGRPQHF.

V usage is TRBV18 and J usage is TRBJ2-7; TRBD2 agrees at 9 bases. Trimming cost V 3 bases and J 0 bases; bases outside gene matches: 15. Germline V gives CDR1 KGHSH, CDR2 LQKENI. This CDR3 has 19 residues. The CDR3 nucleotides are TGTGCCAGCTCACCTCTCGCTGTTAGCGGGAGCAGGATCTCCTACGAGCAGTACTTC. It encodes CASSPLAVSGSRISYEQYF.

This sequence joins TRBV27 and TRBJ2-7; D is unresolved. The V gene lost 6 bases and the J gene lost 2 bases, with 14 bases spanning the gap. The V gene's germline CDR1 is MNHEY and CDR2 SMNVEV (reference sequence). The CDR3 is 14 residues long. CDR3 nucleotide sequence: TGTGCCAGCAGGTCGGCCGGTGGGCCCTACGAGCAGTACTTC. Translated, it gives CASRSAGGPYEQYF.

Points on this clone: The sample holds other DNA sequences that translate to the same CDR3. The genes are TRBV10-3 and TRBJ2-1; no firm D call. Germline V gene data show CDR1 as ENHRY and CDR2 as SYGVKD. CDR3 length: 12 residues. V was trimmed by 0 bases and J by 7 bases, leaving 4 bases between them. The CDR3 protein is CAISESSNEQFF. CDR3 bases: TGTGCCATCAGTGAGTCGAGTAATGAGCAGTTCTTC.

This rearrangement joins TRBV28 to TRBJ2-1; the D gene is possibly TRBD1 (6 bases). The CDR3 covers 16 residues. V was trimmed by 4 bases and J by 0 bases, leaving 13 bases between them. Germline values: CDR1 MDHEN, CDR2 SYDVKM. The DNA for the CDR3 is TGTGCCAGCAGTTACCGGGACATAAACTCCTACAATGAGCAGTTCTTC. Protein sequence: CASSYRDINSYNEQFF.

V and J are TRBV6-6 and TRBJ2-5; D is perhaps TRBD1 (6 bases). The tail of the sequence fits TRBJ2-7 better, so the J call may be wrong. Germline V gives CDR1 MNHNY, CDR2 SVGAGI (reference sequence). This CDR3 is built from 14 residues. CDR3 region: CASTPQGLTYEQYF. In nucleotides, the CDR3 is TGTGCCAGCACCCCCCAGGGGCTCACCTACGAGCAGTACTTC.

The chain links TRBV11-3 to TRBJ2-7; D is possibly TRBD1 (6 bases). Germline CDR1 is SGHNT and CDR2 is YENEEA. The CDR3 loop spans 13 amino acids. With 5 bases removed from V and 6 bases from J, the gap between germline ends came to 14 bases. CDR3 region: CASSRSSGVEQYF. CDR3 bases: TGTGCCAGCAGCCGGAGCTCAGGGGTCGAGCAGTACTTC.

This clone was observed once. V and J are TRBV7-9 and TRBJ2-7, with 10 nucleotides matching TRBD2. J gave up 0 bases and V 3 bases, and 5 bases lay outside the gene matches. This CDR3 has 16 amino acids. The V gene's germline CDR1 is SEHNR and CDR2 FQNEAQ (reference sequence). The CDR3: CASSLGTSESSYEQYF. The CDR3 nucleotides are TGTGCCAGCAGCTTGGGGACTAGCGAGAGCTCCTACGAGCAGTACTTC.

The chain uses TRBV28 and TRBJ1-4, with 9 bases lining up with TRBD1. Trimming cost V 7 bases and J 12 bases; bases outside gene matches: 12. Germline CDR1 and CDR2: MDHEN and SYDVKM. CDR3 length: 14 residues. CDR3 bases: TGTGCCAGCATCGCCGGGACAGGGATCGGCGAACTGTTTTTT. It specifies CASIAGTGIGELFF.

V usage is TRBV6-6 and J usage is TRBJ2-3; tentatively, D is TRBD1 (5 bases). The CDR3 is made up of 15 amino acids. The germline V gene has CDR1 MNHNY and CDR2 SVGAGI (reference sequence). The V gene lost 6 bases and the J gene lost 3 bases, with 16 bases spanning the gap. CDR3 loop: CASSHLGVGTDTQYF. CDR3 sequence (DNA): TGTGCCAGCAGCCATCTAGGGGTGGGGACAGATACGCAGTATTTT.

CDR3 residues: CASSFRVSRPQNTGELFF. In DNA form, the CDR3 reads TGTGCCAGCAGCTTTAGGGTCTCGAGGCCCCAGAACACCGGGGAGCTGTTTTTT. The gene calls are TRBV5-8 and TRBJ2-2; the D is unclear. Germline V CDR1 and CDR2: SGHTS, YDEGEE. The CDR3 loop spans 18 amino acids. Trimming took 2 bases from V and 1 from J, leaving 18 bases between them.

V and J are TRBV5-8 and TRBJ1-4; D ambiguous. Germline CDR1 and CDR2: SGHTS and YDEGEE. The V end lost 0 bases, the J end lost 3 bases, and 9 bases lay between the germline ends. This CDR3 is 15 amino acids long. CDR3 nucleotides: TGTGCCAGCAGCTTGGGCGGGGTCCCTAATGAAAAACTGTTTTTT. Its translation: CASSLGGVPNEKLFF.

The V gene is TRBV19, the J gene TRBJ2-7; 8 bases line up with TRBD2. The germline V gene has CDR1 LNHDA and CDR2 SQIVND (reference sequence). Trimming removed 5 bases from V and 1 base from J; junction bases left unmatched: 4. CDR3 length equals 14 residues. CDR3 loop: CASSALAGSYEQYF. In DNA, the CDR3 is TGTGCCAGTAGTGCCTTAGCGGGGTCCTACGAGCAGTACTTC. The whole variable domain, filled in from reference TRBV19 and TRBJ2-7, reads DGGITQSPKYLFRKEGQNVTLSCEQNLNHDAMYWYRQDPGQGLRLIYYSQIVNDFQKGDIAEGYSVSREKKESFPLTVTSAQKNPTAFYLCASSALAGSYEQYFGPGTRLTVT.

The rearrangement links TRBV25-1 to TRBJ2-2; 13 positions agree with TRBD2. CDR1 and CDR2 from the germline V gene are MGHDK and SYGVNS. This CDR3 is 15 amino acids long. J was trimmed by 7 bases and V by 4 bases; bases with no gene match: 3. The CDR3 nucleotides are TGTGCCAGCAGTGTTGGACTAGCGGGAGTCGGGGAGCTGTTTTTT. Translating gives CASSVGLAGVGELFF.

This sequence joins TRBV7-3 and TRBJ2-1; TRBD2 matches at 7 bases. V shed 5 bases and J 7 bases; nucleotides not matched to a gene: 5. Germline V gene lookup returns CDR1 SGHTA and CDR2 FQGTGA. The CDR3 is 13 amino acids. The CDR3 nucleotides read TGTGCCAGCAGCATAGATAGCGGGAATGAGCAGTTCTTC. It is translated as CASSIDSGNEQFF.

The DNA of the CDR3 is TGCAGCGGAAACACAGGGGCCAATGAGCAGTTCTTC. Translating it yields CSGNTGANEQFF. The chain has TRBV29-1 and TRBJ2-1; 7 positions agree with TRBD1. The CDR3 is 12 amino acids. CDR1 and CDR2 from the germline V gene are SQVTM and ANQGSEA. J lost 6 bases, V lost 7 bases, and 6 bases had no gene match.

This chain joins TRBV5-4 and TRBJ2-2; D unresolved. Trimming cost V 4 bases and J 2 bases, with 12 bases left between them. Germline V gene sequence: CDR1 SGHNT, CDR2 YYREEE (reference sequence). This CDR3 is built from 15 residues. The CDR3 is CASSPELINTGELFF. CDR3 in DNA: TGTGCCAGCAGCCCCGAGTTAATTAACACCGGGGAGCTGTTTTTT.

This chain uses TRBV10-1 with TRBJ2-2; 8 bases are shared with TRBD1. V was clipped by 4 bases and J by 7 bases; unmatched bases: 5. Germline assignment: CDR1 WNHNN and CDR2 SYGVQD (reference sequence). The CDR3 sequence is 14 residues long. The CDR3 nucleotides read TGCGCCAGCAGTGCGTCAGGGGGCAGCGGGGAGCTGTTTTTT. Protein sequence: CASSASGGSGELFF.

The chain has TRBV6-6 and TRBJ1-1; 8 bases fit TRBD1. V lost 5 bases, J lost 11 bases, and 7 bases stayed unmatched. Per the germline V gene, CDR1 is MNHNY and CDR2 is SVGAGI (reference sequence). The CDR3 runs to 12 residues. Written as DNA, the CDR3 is TGTGCCAGCAGTACTGGACAGGGTATGGCTTTCTTT. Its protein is CASSTGQGMAFF.

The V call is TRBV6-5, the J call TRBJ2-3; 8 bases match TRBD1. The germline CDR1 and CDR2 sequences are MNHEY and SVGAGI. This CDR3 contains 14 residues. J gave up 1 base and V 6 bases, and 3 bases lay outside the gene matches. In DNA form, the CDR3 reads TGTGCCAGCAGCGACAGGGGTCGCACAGATACGCAGTATTTT. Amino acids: CASSDRGRTDTQYF.

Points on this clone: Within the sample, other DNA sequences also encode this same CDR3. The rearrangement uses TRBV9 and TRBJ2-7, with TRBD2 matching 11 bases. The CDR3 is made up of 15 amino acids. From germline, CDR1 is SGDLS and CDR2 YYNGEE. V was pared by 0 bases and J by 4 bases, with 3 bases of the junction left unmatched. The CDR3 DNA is TGTGCCAGCAGCGTAGGCACTAGCGGGAGTTACGAGCAGTACTTC. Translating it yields CASSVGTSGSYEQYF.

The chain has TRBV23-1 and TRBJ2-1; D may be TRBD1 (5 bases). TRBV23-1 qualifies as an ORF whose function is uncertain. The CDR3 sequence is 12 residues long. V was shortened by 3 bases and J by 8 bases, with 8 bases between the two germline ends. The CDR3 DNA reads TGCGCCAGCAGTCATAAGGGGTATGAGCAGTTCTTC. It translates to CASSHKGYEQFF.